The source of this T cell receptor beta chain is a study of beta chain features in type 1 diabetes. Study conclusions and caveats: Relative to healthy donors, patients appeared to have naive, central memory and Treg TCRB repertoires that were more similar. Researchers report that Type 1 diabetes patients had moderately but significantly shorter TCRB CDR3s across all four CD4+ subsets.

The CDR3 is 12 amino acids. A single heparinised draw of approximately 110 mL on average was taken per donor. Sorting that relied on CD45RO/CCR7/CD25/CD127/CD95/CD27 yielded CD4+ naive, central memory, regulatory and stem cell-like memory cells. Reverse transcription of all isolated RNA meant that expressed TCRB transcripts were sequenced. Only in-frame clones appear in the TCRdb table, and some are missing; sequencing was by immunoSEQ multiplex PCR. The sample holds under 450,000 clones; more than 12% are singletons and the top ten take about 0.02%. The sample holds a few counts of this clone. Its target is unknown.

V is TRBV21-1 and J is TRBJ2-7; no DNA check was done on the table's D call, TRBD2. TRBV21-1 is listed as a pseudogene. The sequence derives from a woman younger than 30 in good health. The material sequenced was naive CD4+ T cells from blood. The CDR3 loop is CASSTRADEQYF. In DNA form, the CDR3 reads TGTGCCAGCAGCACGCGGGCAGACGAGCAGTACTTC.